The 4 T cell receptor beta chains presented below share a single source sample, sequenced in a study of shared clonotypes between healthy human individuals. Sequencing was performed with immunoSEQ multiplex PCR; in TCRdb, only in-frame clones are kept and a portion is missing. The table shows roughly 2,300,000 clones, with 85% to 95% occurring only once. Specimen: naive CD4+ T cells from PBMCs. Indicated subset: CD45RA+ positively selected. Receptor source: a man aged 18 to 29 in good health. Some clones in this sample may be carry-over from other donors' samples.

The genes are TRBV10-1 and TRBJ2-3; D might be TRBD2 (6 bases). Trimming stripped 3 bases from V and 0 bases from J, with 10 bases between. Germline loops: CDR1 WNHNN, CDR2 SYGVQD (reference sequence). The CDR3 has 15 amino acids. The CDR3 region has the DNA TGCGCCAGCAGTGACGGGGGACTTAGCACAGATACGCAGTATTTT. Protein: CASSDGGLSTDTQYF.

The J gene is TRBJ2-3, the V gene TRBV29-1; 8 positions agree with TRBD2. Germline lookup yields CDR1 SQVTM and CDR2 ANQGSEA. J was trimmed by 6 bases and V by 0 bases; bases with no gene match: 2. The CDR3 runs 13 residues. The CDR3: CSVEDRGGDTQYF. CDR3 coding DNA: TGCAGCGTTGAAGATCGGGGGGGTGATACGCAGTATTTT.

This chain connects TRBV30 to TRBJ1-2, with 11 bases lining up with TRBD1. The CDR3 spans 15 residues. Trimming removed 1 base from V and 3 bases from J; junction bases left unmatched: 4. CDR1 is GTSNPN, CDR2 SVGIG, per germline (reference sequence). CDR3 residues: CAWSGGQGAYYGYTF. DNA of the CDR3: TGTGCCTGGAGTGGCGGACAGGGGGCGTACTATGGCTACACCTTC.

The rearrangement joins TRBV5-1 to TRBJ1-1; D gene unclear. Germline CDR1 is SGHRS and CDR2 is YFSETQ. V was shortened by 6 bases and J by 1 base, with 10 bases between the two germline ends. This CDR3 spans 13 amino acids. CDR3 region: CASTVEPNTEAFF. DNA of the CDR3: TGCGCCAGCACAGTAGAACCGAACACTGAAGCTTTCTTT.